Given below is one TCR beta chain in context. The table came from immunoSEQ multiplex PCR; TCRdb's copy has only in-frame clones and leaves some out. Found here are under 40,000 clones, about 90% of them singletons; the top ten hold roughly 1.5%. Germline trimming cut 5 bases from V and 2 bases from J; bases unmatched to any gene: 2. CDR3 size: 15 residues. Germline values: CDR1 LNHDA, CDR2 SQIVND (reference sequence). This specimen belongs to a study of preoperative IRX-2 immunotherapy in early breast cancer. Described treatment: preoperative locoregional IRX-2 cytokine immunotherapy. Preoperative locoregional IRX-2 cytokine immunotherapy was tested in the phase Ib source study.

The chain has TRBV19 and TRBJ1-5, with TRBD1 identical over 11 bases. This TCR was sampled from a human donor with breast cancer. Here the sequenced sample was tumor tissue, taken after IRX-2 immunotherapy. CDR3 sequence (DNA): TGTGCCAGTAGTTGGGGACAGGGGGGCAATCAGCCCCAGCATTTT. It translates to CASSWGQGGNQPQHF.